These 24 T cell receptor beta chains came from one sample sequenced in a study of OX40 agonist ivuxolimab in advanced cancers. Generated by immunoSEQ multiplex PCR, the TCRdb table keeps only in-frame clones and is missing some. The data show fewer than 90,000 clones, around 90% seen once. The sample in question was CD4+ or CD8+ T cells sorted from blood, obtained in a trial of the OX40 agonist ivuxolimab. Receptors were obtained from an adult with an advanced solid tumor such as melanoma, head and neck, liver or kidney cancer.

V usage is TRBV7-3 and J usage is TRBJ2-1; 7 nucleotides align to TRBD2. The CDR3 is made up of 16 amino acids. J gave up 4 bases and V 0 bases, and 6 bases lay outside the gene matches. Germline CDR1 and CDR2: SGHTA and FQGTGA. In nucleotides, the CDR3 is TGTGCCAGCAGCTTAACAAAGGCTAGCGGTTACAATGAGCAGTTCTTC. Its protein is CASSLTKASGYNEQFF.

This clone has just a few counts. The gene calls are TRBV6-4 and TRBJ1-1; the D is unclear. The CDR3 runs 13 residues. Per the germline V gene, CDR1 is MRHNA and CDR2 is SNTAGT. V shed 5 bases and J shed 4 bases, with 11 bases lying between them. CDR3 loop: CASSPHLGTEAFF. The CDR3, as DNA: TGTGCCAGCAGTCCTCATCTGGGCACTGAAGCTTTCTTT.

The chain is built from TRBV6-5 and TRBJ1-6, with unresolved D. CDR3 length equals 11 residues. The V end lost 6 bases, the J end lost 6 bases, and 3 bases lay between the germline ends. Germline CDR1 is MNHEY and CDR2 is SVGAGI. The CDR3 reads CASSRNSPLHF. The CDR3 nucleotides are TGTGCCAGCAGCCGTAATTCACCCCTCCACTTT.

Remarks on this clone: The sample contains more than one DNA sequence encoding this CDR3. V gene TRBV5-4 combines with J gene TRBJ2-3; TRBD1 matches 10 bases. Germline CDR1 reads SGHNT; CDR2 reads YYREEE (reference sequence). The CDR3 extends over 14 amino acids. Trimming removed 2 bases from V and 4 bases from J; junction bases left unmatched: 1. Here the CDR3 reads CASSFGQGADTQYF. As DNA, the CDR3 is TGTGCCAGCAGCTTCGGACAGGGGGCAGATACGCAGTATTTT.

The V call is TRBV18, the J call TRBJ1-2; 9 bases line up with TRBD1. The J segment lost 3 bases and the V segment lost 6 bases, leaving 8 bases of the junction unmatched. CDR1 is KGHSH and CDR2 is LQKENI in the germline V gene. The CDR3 has 15 amino acids. This CDR3 is CASSPRQGEHYGYTF. The CDR3 bases are TGTGCCAGCTCCCCAAGACAGGGGGAGCACTATGGCTACACCTTC.

The chain is built from TRBV2 and TRBJ1-2; D is ambiguous. The V gene's germline CDR1 is SNHLY and CDR2 FYNNEI. The length of the CDR3 is 11 residues. The V gene lost 4 bases and the J gene lost 3 bases, with 3 bases spanning the gap. DNA for the CDR3: TGTGCCAGCAGTGCTGACTATGGCTACACCTTC. It translates to CASSADYGYTF. Full variable domain (remainder filled in from reference TRBV2 and TRBJ1-2): EPEVTQTPSHQVTQMGQEVILRCVPISNHLYFYWYRQILGQKVEFLVSFYNNEISEKSEIFDDQFSVERPDGSNFTLKIRSTKLEDSAMYFCASSADYGYTFGSGTRLTVV.

The chain has TRBV7-2 and TRBJ1-4; D call uncertain. The germline CDR1 and CDR2 sequences are SGHTA and FQGNSA. V gave up 5 bases and J gave up 2 bases, with 15 bases separating them. The CDR3 has 16 residues. DNA of the CDR3: TGTGCCAGCAGCCCGCGGCCCCGAGGCACTAATGAAAAACTGTTTTTT. Its translation: CASSPRPRGTNEKLFF.

This clone came up a few times. The V gene is TRBV4-1, the J gene TRBJ1-2, with D unresolved. This CDR3 is built from 14 residues. V was shortened by 0 bases and J by 4 bases, with 9 bases between the two germline ends. CDR1 is MGHRA and CDR2 is YSYEKL in the germline V gene. The DNA of the CDR3 is TGCGCCAGCAGCCAAGAGTGGCAGCCCTATGGCTACACCTTC. Its protein is CASSQEWQPYGYTF.

The rearrangement joins TRBV2 to TRBJ2-2; D remains ambiguous. Per germline, CDR1 SNHLY and CDR2 FYNNEI. This CDR3 contains 14 residues. V was trimmed by 0 bases and J by 7 bases, leaving 9 bases between them. The CDR3 bases are TGTGCCAGCAGTGAAGCGCTCGGAAACGGGGAGCTGTTTTTT. Residues: CASSEALGNGELFF.

The gene calls are TRBV10-3 and TRBJ2-3; D might be TRBD2 (7 bases). Germline CDR1 and CDR2: ENHRY and SYGVKD. The germline V and J ends were trimmed by 0 bases and 1 base, with 17 bases remaining between them. The CDR3 totals 18 residues. This CDR3 reads CAISESRGGRVGTDTQYF. DNA of the CDR3: TGTGCCATCAGTGAGTCTCGCGGGGGCCGAGTCGGCACAGATACGCAGTATTTT.

V and J are TRBV7-3 and TRBJ2-2; TRBD1 aligns across 10 bases. Losses at the gene ends were 5 bases for V and 5 bases for J; bases not matched to a gene: 2. Germline assignment: CDR1 SGHTA and CDR2 FQGTGA. This CDR3 is built from 14 residues. CDR3 DNA sequence: TGTGCCAGCAGCACGGGACAGGGGACCGGGGAGCTGTTTTTT. Translation gives CASSTGQGTGELFF.

The J gene is TRBJ1-3, the V gene TRBV7-6; 10 bases fit TRBD1. J gave up 4 bases and V 1 base, and 4 bases lay outside the gene matches. The length of the CDR3 is 16 residues. From germline, CDR1 is SGHVS and CDR2 FNYEAQ. In DNA, the CDR3 is TGTGCCAGCAGCTTAGGACAGGGGGCTTCGGGAAACACCATATATTTT. As protein: CASSLGQGASGNTIYF. Combining the CDR3 with reference TRBV7-6 and TRBJ1-3 gives the whole variable domain GAGVSQSPRYKVTKRGQDVALRCDPISGHVSLYWYRQALGQGPEFLTYFNYEAQQDKSGLPNDRFSAERPEGSISTLTIQRTEQRDSAMYRCASSLGQGASGNTIYFGEGSWLTVV.

The table lists this clone with a few counts. This chain joins TRBV6-5 and TRBJ1-5; 9 bases line up with TRBD1. V lost 0 bases and J lost 6; bases outside the gene matches: 3. Germline CDR1 reads MNHEY; CDR2 reads SVGAGI. This CDR3 contains 15 residues. DNA for the CDR3: TGTGCCAGCAGTTACTCGACGGACAGGGGTCAGCCCCAGCATTTT. Translated, it gives CASSYSTDRGQPQHF.

The chain links TRBV18 to TRBJ2-5, with D maybe TRBD1 (6 bases). The last part of the DNA fits TRBJ2-7 better; the J call may be wrong. Germline CDR1 KGHSH, CDR2 LQKENI. The CDR3 consists of 14 residues. DNA for the CDR3: TGTGCCAGCTCACCGACAGGTTCCTCCTACGAGCAGTACTTC. It codes for CASSPTGSSYEQYF.

The chain joins TRBV2 to TRBJ2-2; D is perhaps TRBD1 (5 bases). Germline lookup yields CDR1 SNHLY and CDR2 FYNNEI. The CDR3 is 13 residues long. The V end lost 7 bases, the J end lost 5 bases, and 11 bases lay between the germline ends. The DNA of the CDR3 is TGTGCCAGCAACAGGCGGTTAACCGGGGAGCTGTTTTTT. It is translated as CASNRRLTGELFF.

This chain joins TRBV28 and TRBJ1-1, with TRBD1 identical over 7 bases. The CDR3 runs to 14 residues. Per the germline V gene, CDR1 is MDHEN and CDR2 is SYDVKM. With V trimmed by 2 bases and J by 4 bases, 4 bases remained unmatched. The CDR3 loop reads CASSLVRGTTEAFF. CDR3 nucleotide sequence: TGTGCCAGCAGTTTAGTCAGGGGGACCACTGAAGCTTTCTTT.

V and J are TRBV4-1 and TRBJ2-2; D may correspond to TRBD1 or TRBD2 (5 bases each). Germline CDR1 reads MGHRA; CDR2 reads YSYEKL. Trimming stripped 5 bases from V and 0 bases from J, with 10 bases between. The CDR3 has 15 residues. The CDR3: CASSRRGPNTGELFF. Written as DNA, the CDR3 is TGCGCCAGCAGCAGAAGGGGACCGAACACCGGGGAGCTGTTTTTT.

The J gene is TRBJ1-2, the V gene TRBV19; D ambiguous. The CDR3 length is 12 residues. Germline V gives CDR1 LNHDA, CDR2 SQIVND (reference sequence). V lost 3 bases and J lost 4, with 6 bases in between. Here the CDR3 reads CASSILGYGYTF. The DNA of the CDR3 is TGTGCCAGTAGTATTCTGGGCTATGGCTACACCTTC.

The gene calls are TRBV6-6 and TRBJ1-6; weak D call: TRBD1 (5 bases). The CDR3 spans 16 residues. Trimming took off 9 bases at V and 0 bases at J, with 15 bases between the two ends. Germline assignment: CDR1 MNHNY and CDR2 SVGAGI (reference sequence). CDR3 in amino acids: CASSGVESSYNSPLHF. The CDR3 region has the DNA TGTGCCAGTTCGGGGGTGGAAAGCTCCTATAATTCACCCCTCCACTTT.

This chain uses TRBV19 with TRBJ1-2, with D unresolved. This CDR3 region has 15 residues. Germline values: CDR1 LNHDA, CDR2 SQIVND (reference sequence). Trimming left V 7 bases short and J 2 bases short, with 17 bases between. The CDR3 is CASKPNREINYGYTF. DNA of the CDR3: TGTGCCAGTAAACCCAACAGAGAAATCAACTATGGCTACACCTTC.

The chain couples TRBV2 to TRBJ2-2, with TRBD1 matching 7 bases. This CDR3 has 14 residues. With 4 bases clipped from V and 4 bases from J, the junction kept 3 bases outside the gene matches. The germline V gene has CDR1 SNHLY and CDR2 FYNNEI. CDR3 in amino acids: CASSATGRTGELFF. The CDR3 DNA is TGTGCCAGCAGTGCGACAGGGCGCACCGGGGAGCTGTTTTTT.

The CDR3 coding sequence is TGTGCCAGCAGCTATCTAGCGGGGGGGAGCGGGGAGCTGTTTTTT. It codes for CASSYLAGGSGELFF. The chain recombines TRBV7-2 with TRBJ2-2, with 12 bases lining up with TRBD2. The length of the CDR3 is 15 residues. From germline, CDR1 is SGHTA and CDR2 FQGNSA. Germline trimming cut 4 bases from V and 7 bases from J; bases unmatched to any gene: 4. Drawing the rest from reference TRBV7-2 and TRBJ2-2, the complete variable domain is GAGVSQSPSNKVTEKGKDVELRCDPISGHTALYWYRQSLGQGLEFLIYFQGNSAPDKSGLPSDRFSAERTGGSVSTLTIQRTQQEDSAVYLCASSYLAGGSGELFFGEGSRLTVL.

The chain uses TRBV7-9 and TRBJ2-3, with 9 bases aligning to TRBD1. V gave up 10 bases and J gave up 2 bases; unmatched junction bases: 7. Germline CDR1 and CDR2: SEHNR and FQNEAQ (reference sequence). CDR3 length: 14 amino acids. The CDR3 DNA is TGTGCCACCCGGACAGGGGTAATCACAGATACGCAGTATTTT. This gives the protein CATRTGVITDTQYF.

The J gene is TRBJ2-2, the V gene TRBV11-2; D is unresolved. The V end lost 0 bases, the J end lost 7 bases, and 3 bases lay between the germline ends. CDR1 is SGHAT and CDR2 is FQNNGV in the germline V gene. This CDR3 spans 12 amino acids. CDR3 DNA sequence: TGTGCCAGCAGCTTAGAATACGGGGAGCTGTTTTTT. Translation: CASSLEYGELFF.